The clone carrying this T cell receptor (beta chain) was found many times. As yet, its antigen is unknown. V lost 5 bases and J lost 5, with 15 bases in between. Germline CDR1 SGHTA, CDR2 FQGTGA. The CDR3 contains 14 residues. TCRdb processed the 5' RACE reads anew with MiXCR; each CDR3 protein has one entry. The sample has 40,000 or so distinct CDR3 sequences, 10% seen once. The record originates from a study of CD8 T cells in ankylosing spondylitis. Findings of the study overall: Disease-linked clones were found to be CD8+ and relatively rare in peripheral blood.

The sequencing sample was made of blood, either unsorted or a sorted T cell fraction (not recorded which). V gene TRBV7-3 combines with J gene TRBJ2-5, with D perhaps TRBD2 (6 bases). This clonotype originated in a male donor with ankylosing spondylitis or in good health (not recorded which). The CDR3 DNA reads TGTGCCAGCAGCCTACGCGGGACCGGGGAGACCCAGTACTTC. As protein: CASSLRGTGETQYF.